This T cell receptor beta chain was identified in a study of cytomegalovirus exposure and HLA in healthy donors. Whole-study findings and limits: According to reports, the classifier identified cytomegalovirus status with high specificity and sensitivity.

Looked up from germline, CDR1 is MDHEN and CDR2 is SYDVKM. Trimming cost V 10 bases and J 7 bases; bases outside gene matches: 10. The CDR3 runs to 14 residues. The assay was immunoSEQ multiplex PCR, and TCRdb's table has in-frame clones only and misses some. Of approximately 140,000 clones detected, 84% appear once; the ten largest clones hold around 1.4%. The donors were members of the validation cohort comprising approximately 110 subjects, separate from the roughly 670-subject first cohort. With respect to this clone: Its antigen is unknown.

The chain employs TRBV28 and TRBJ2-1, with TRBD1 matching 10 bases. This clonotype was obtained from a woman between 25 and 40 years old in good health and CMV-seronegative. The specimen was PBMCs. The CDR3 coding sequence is TGTGCCACCCATCGGGACAGGGGTGGGAATGAGCAGTTCTTC. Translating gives CATHRDRGGNEQFF.